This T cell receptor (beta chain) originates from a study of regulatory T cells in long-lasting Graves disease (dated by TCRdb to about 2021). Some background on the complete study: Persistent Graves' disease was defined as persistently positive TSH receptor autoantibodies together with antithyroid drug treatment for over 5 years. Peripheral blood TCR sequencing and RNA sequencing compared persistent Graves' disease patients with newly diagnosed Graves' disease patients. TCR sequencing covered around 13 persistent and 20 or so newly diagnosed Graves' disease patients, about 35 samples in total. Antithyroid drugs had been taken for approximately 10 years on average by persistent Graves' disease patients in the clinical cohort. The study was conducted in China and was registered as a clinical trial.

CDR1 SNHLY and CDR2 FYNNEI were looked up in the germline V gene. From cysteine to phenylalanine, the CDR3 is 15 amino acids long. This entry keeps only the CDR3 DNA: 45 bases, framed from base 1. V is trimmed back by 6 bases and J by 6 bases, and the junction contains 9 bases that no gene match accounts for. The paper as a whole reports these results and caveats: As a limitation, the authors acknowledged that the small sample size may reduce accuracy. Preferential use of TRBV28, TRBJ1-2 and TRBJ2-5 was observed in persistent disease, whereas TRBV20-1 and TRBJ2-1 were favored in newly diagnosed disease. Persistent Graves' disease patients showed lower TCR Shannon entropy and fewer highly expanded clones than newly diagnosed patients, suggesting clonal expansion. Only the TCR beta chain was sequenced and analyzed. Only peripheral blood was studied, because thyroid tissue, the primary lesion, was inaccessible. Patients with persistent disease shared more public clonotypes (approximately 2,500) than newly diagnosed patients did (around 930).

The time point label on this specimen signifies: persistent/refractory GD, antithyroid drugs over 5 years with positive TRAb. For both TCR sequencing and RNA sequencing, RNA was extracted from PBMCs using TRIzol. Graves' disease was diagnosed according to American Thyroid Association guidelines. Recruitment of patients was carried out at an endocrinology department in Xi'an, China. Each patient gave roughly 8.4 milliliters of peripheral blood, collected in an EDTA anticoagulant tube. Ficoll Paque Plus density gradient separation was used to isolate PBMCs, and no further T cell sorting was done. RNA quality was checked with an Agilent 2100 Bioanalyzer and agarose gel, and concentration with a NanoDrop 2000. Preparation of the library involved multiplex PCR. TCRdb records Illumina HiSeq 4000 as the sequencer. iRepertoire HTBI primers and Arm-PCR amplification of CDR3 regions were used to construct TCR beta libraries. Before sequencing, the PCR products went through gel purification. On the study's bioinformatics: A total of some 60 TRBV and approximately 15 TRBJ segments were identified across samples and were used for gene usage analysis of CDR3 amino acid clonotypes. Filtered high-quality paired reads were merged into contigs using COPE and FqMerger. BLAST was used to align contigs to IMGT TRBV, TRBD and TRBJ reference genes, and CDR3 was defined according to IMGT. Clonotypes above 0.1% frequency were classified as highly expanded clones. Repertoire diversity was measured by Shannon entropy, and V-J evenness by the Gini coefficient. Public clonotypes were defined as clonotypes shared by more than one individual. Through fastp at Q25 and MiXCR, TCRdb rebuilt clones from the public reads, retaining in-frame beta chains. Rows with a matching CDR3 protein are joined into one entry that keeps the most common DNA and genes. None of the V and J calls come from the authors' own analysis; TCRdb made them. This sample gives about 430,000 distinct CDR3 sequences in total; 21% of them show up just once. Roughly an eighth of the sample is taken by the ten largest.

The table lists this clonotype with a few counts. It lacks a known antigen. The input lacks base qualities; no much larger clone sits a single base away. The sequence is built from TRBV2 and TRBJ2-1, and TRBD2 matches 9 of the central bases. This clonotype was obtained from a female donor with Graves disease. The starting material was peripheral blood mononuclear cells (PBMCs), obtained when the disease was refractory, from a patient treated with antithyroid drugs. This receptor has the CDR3 CASSASGRSGNEQFF. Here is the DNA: TGTGCCAGCAGCGCAAGCGGGAGGTCGGGCAATGAGCAGTTCTTC.